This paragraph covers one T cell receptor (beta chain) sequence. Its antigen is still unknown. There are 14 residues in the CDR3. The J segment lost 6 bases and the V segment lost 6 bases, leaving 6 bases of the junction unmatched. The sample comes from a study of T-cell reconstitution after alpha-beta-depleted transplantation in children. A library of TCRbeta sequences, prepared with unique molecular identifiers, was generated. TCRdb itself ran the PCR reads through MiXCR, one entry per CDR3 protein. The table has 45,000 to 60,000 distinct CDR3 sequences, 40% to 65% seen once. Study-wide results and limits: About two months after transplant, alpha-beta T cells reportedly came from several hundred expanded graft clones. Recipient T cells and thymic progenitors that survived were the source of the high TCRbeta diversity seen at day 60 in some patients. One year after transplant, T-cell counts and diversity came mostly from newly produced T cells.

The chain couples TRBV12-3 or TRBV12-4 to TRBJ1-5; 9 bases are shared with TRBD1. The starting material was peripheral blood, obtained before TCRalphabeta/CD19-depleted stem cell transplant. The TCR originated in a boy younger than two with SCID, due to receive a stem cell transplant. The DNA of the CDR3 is TGTGCCAGCAGGGGACAGGGTGACGGTCAGCCCCAGCATTTT. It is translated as CASRGQGDGQPQHF.